One and the same sample provided the 14 T cell receptor beta chains below, sequenced in a study of T cell responses to AZD1222 COVID-19 vaccine. The table came from immunoSEQ multiplex PCR; TCRdb's copy has only in-frame clones and leaves some out. The data show 100,000 to 150,000 clones, approximately 90% seen once. Sequencing used peripheral blood, obtained on day 0 of AZD1222 vaccination. The source of these receptors is an adult in good health.

The J gene is TRBJ2-1, the V gene TRBV2; TRBD1 matches 9 bases. Unmatched junction bases numbered 9, after V lost 5 bases and J lost 7 bases. CDR1 is SNHLY, CDR2 FYNNEI, per germline. The CDR3 is 15 residues long. CDR3 coding DNA: TGTGCCAGCAGTAAACGGGACAGGGCTCTAAATGAGCAGTTCTTC. Its translation is CASSKRDRALNEQFF.

The chain has TRBV5-1 and TRBJ2-7; either TRBD1 or TRBD2 may fit D (5 bases each). Trimming stripped 0 bases from V and 2 bases from J, with 9 bases between. Germline CDR1 and CDR2: SGHRS and YFSETQ. The CDR3 covers 14 residues. For the CDR3, the DNA is TGCGCCAGCAGCTTGGATCTGGGACCCTACGAGCAGTACTTC. It specifies CASSLDLGPYEQYF.

This chain joins TRBV9 and TRBJ2-5; TRBD2 matches 9 bases. This CDR3 region has 15 residues. Trimming cost V 0 bases and J 4 bases; bases outside gene matches: 4. Germline V gives CDR1 SGDLS, CDR2 YYNGEE. CDR3 in amino acids: CASSVGSGSRETQYF. In DNA, the CDR3 is TGTGCCAGCAGCGTAGGTAGCGGGAGTAGAGAGACCCAGTACTTC. The full variable domain, its missing parts supplied by reference TRBV9 and TRBJ2-5, is DSGVTQTPKHLITATGQRVTLRCSPRSGDLSVYWYQQSLDQGLQFLIQYYNGEERAKGNILERFSAQQFPDLHSELNLSSLELGDSALYFCASSVGSGSRETQYFGPGTRLLVL.

The chain uses TRBV2 and TRBJ2-5; D unclear. Per the germline V gene, CDR1 is SNHLY and CDR2 is FYNNEI. The V and J ends lost 7 bases and 4 bases respectively, with 10 bases between them. CDR3 size: 12 residues. The CDR3 loop is CASTLSGETQYF. The CDR3 bases are TGTGCCAGCACCCTTTCGGGAGAGACCCAGTACTTC.

The V gene is TRBV11-3, the J gene TRBJ2-1; 9 bases map to TRBD2. V trimming: 4 bases; J trimming: 10 bases; junction bases outside the gene matches: 8. Germline-derived CDR1 and CDR2 are SGHNT and YENEEA. The length of the CDR3 is 14 residues. The CDR3 nucleotides are TGTGCCAGCAGCTCCCGAAGAAGCGGGGGGGAGCAGTTCTTC. Translating gives CASSSRRSGGEQFF.

V is TRBV18 and J is TRBJ2-1; 10 bases align to TRBD2. Germline CDR1 reads KGHSH; CDR2 reads LQKENI. The CDR3 is 15 residues long. The V and J ends lost 3 bases and 7 bases, in that order; junction bases with no gene match: 6. In DNA, the CDR3 is TGTGCCAGCTCACCGCTAGCGGGAGCCCTTAATGAGCAGTTCTTC. Encoded protein: CASSPLAGALNEQFF. Using reference TRBV18 and TRBJ2-1 for the parts outside the CDR3, the full variable domain is NAGVMQNPRHLVRRRGQEARLRCSPMKGHSHVYWYRQLPEEGLKFMVYLQKENIIDESGMPKERFSAEFPKEGPSILRIQQVVRGDSAAYFCASSPLAGALNEQFFGPGTRLTVL.

The gene calls are TRBV27 and TRBJ2-7; no clear D. The CDR3 sequence is 12 residues long. With 10 bases removed from V and 2 bases from J, the gap between germline ends came to 12 bases. Germline CDR1 is MNHEY and CDR2 is SMNVEV (reference sequence). The chain's CDR3 is CANLVYPYEQYF. The CDR3 DNA reads as TGTGCCAACCTGGTCTATCCCTACGAGCAGTACTTC.

The J gene is TRBJ2-7, the V gene TRBV16; TRBD1 matches at 7 bases. Germline loops: CDR1 KGHSY, CDR2 FQNENV. The CDR3 contains 15 residues. V shed 0 bases, J shed 7 bases, and the junction held 9 bases outside the gene matches. The CDR3 loop reads CASSQSATGLGEQYF. In nucleotides, the CDR3 is TGTGCCAGCAGCCAATCGGCGACAGGGCTTGGTGAGCAGTACTTC.

The chain combines TRBV18 with TRBJ1-4; D gene unclear. CDR3 size: 17 residues. V was trimmed by 3 bases and J by 4 bases, leaving 18 bases between them. Germline values: CDR1 KGHSH, CDR2 LQKENI. The CDR3 reads CASSPVFPGNFNEKLFF. The CDR3 region has the DNA TGTGCCAGCTCACCGGTTTTTCCGGGAAACTTTAATGAAAAACTGTTTTTT.

The chain employs TRBV27 and TRBJ2-1; a possible D gene is TRBD2 (5 bases). V shed 0 bases and J shed 3 bases, with 12 bases lying between them. The CDR3 contains 16 residues. CDR1 MNHEY and CDR2 SMNVEV come from the germline V gene (reference sequence). Here the CDR3 reads CASSLSSEDHYNEQFF. In nucleotides, the CDR3 is TGTGCCAGCAGTTTATCGTCGGAGGATCACTACAATGAGCAGTTCTTC.

V usage is TRBV10-3 and J usage is TRBJ2-1, with unresolved D. Germline V lookup: CDR1 ENHRY, CDR2 SYGVKD. CDR3 length: 11 amino acids. V was clipped by 4 bases and J by 6 bases, with 4 bases between them. The CDR3 nucleotides are TGTGCCATCAGTGCCGGCAATGAGCAGTTCTTC. This encodes CAISAGNEQFF.

V gene TRBV28 combines with J gene TRBJ1-5; D is perhaps TRBD1 (5 bases). The germline V gene encodes CDR1 MDHEN and CDR2 SYDVKM. V was shortened by 8 bases and J by 3 bases, with 11 bases between the two germline ends. This CDR3 is 13 amino acids long. CDR3 DNA sequence: TGTGCCAGCGCACAGGAGGTCAATCAGCCCCAGCATTTT. This gives the protein CASAQEVNQPQHF.

This chain uses TRBV3-1 (or the pseudogene TRBV3-2) with TRBJ1-4; D unclear. This CDR3 spans 14 amino acids. In germline, CDR1 is LGHDT, CDR2 YNNKEL (reference sequence). Trimming pared 1 base from V and 2 bases from J, leaving 5 bases between. CDR3 nucleotide sequence: TGTGCCAGCAGCCAAGGGGGTACTAATGAAAAACTGTTTTTT. It specifies CASSQGGTNEKLFF.

The rearrangement links TRBV4-1 to TRBJ1-5; the match to TRBD1 covers 10 bases. CDR1 and CDR2 (germline): MGHRA, YSYEKL. V gave up 5 bases and J gave up 6 bases; unmatched junction bases: 4. CDR3 length: 14 amino acids. The CDR3 sequence: CASSETGGGQPQHF. DNA of the CDR3: TGCGCCAGCAGCGAGACAGGGGGCGGTCAGCCCCAGCATTTT.